This TCR beta chain was retrieved from a study of blood T cell repertoires in COVID-19. CDR1 is SGHTA, CDR2 FQGNSA, per germline. CDR3 size: 16 residues. Trimming removed 1 base from V and 2 bases from J, with 12 bases in between. Some clones are missing from TCRdb's copy, which holds only in-frame ones; the method was immunoSEQ multiplex PCR. The profile shows about 60,000 clones, just under 75% of them singletons. The sequenced material came from peripheral blood. This clonotype originated in a woman in her sixties or seventies with COVID-19, enrolled during active disease. The gene calls are TRBV7-2 and TRBJ1-3, with D perhaps TRBD1 (5 bases). This CDR3 is CASSLVGWGAGNTIYF. In DNA form, the CDR3 reads TGTGCCAGCAGCTTAGTAGGTTGGGGGGCTGGAAACACCATATATTTT.